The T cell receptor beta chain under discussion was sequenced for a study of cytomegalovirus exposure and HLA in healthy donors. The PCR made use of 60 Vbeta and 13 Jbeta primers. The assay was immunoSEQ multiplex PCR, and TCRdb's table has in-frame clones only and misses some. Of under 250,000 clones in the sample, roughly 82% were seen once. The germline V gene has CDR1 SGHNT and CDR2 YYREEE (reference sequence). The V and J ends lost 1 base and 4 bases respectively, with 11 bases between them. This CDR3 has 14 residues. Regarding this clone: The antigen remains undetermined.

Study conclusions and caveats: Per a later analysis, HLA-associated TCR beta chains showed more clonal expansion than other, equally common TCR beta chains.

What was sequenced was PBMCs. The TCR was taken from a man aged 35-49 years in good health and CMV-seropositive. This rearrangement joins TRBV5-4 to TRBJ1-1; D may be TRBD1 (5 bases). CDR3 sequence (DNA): TGTGCCAGCAGCTTGAGTCAGGGAGGCACTGAAGCTTTCTTT. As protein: CASSLSQGGTEAFF.